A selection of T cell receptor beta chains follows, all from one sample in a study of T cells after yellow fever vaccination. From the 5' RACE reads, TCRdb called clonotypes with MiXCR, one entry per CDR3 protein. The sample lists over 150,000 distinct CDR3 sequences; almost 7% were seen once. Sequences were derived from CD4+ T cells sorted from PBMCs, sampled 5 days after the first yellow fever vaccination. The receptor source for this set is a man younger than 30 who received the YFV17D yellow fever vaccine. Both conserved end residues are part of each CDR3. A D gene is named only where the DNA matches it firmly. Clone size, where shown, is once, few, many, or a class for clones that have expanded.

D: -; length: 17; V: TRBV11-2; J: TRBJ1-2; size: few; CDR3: CASSSPRAGTEGYGYTF; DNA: TGTGCCAGCAGCTCTCCGCGGGCCGGGACGGAAGGCTATGGCTACACCTTC
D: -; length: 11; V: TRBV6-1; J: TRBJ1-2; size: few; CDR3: CASRLEYGYTF; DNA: TGTGCCAGCAGGCTGGAGTATGGCTACACCTTC
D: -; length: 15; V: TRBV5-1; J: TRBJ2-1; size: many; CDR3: CASMEGTTEFNEQFF; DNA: TGCGCCAGCATGGAAGGTACAACAGAGTTTAATGAGCAGTTCTTC
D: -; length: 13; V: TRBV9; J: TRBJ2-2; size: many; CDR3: CASSVGGTGELFF; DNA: TGTGCCAGCAGCGTAGGGGGAACCGGGGAGCTGTTTTTT
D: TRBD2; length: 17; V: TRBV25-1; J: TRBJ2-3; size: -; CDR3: CASSPLEGRGSTDTQYF; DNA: TGTGCCAGCAGTCCCTTAGAGGGGCGGGGGAGCACAGATACGCAGTATTTT
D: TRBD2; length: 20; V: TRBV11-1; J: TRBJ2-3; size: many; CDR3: CASSLERSAGGRASTDTQYF; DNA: TGTGCCAGCAGCTTAGAAAGATCGGCGGGGGGCCGTGCTAGCACAGATACGCAGTATTTT
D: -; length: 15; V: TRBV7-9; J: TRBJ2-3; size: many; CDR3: CASSRGQPSTDTQYF; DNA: TGTGCCAGCAGTCGTGGACAGCCCAGCACAGATACGCAGTATTTT
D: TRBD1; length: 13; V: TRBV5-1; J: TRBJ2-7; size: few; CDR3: CACSADRGYEQYF; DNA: TGCGCCTGCAGCGCGGACAGGGGCTACGAGCAGTACTTC
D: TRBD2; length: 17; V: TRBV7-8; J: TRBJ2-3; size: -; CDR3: CASTKGGSSGRTDTQYF; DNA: TGTGCCAGCACCAAGGGGGGCTCTAGCGGGCGCACAGATACGCAGTATTTT
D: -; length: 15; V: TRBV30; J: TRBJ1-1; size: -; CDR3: CAWTVLYLGESEAFF; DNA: TGTGCCTGGACTGTACTCTACCTTGGAGAGTCTGAAGCTTTCTTT
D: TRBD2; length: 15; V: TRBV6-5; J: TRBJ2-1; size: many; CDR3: CASRYRAGGSNEQFF; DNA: TGTGCCAGCAGATACAGGGCGGGGGGGTCGAATGAGCAGTTCTTC
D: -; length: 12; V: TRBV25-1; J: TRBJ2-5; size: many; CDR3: CASEGTAETQYF; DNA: TGTGCCAGCGAGGGGACTGCAGAGACCCAGTACTTC
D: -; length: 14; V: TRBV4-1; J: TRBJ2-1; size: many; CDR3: CASSQAGAYNEQFF; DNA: TGCGCCAGCAGCCAGGCCGGGGCCTACAATGAGCAGTTCTTC
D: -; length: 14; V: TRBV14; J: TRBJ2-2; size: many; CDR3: CASHRGNVAGELFF; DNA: TGTGCCAGCCACCGGGGGAACGTCGCCGGGGAGCTGTTTTTT
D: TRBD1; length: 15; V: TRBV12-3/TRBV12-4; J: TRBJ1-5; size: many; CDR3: CASSLGQGGNQPQHF; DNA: TGTGCCAGCAGTTTAGGGCAGGGGGGCAATCAGCCCCAGCATTTT
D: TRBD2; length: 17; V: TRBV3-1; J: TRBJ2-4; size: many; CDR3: CASSRDGLAGRGNIQYF; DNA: TGTGCCAGCAGCCGAGATGGACTAGCGGGGAGGGGAAACATTCAGTACTTC
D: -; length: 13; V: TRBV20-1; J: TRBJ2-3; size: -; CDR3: CSAVAAFEDTQYF; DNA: TGCAGTGCCGTAGCGGCCTTTGAGGATACGCAGTATTTT
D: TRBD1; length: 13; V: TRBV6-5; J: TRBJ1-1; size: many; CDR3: CASSWTGDTEAFF; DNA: TGTGCCAGCAGTTGGACAGGGGACACTGAAGCTTTCTTT
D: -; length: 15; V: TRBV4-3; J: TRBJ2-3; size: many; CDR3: CASSQDRTTRDTQYF; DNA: TGCGCCAGCAGCCAAGACCGTACCACGCGGGATACGCAGTATTTT
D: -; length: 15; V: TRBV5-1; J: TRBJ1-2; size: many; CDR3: CASSLRGDTSYGYTF; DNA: TGCGCCAGCAGCTTGCGTGGGGACACCTCTTATGGCTACACCTTC
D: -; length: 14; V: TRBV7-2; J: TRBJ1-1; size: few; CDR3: CASSPGGRNTEAFF; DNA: TGTGCCAGCAGCCCGGGGGGTCGGAACACTGAAGCTTTCTTT
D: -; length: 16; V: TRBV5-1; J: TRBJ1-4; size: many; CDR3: CASSYTGAATNEKLFF; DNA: TGCGCCAGCAGCTACACCGGGGCAGCAACTAATGAAAAACTGTTTTTT
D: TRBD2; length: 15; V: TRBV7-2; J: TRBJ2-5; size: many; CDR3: CASSLASGGGETQYF; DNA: TGTGCCAGCAGCTTAGCTAGCGGGGGTGGGGAGACCCAGTACTTC
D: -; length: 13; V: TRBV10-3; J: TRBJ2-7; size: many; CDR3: CAISSQESYEQYF; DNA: TGTGCCATCAGTTCTCAGGAATCCTACGAGCAGTACTTC
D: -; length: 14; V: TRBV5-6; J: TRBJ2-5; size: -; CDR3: CAISTGTWEETQYF; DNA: TGTGCCATCAGCACCGGGACATGGGAAGAGACCCAGTACTTC
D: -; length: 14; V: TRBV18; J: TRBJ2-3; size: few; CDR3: CASSITSRADTQYF; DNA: TGTGCCAGCTCAATCACTAGCAGGGCAGATACGCAGTATTTT
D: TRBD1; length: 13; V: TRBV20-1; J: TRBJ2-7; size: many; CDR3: CSAYLGGGYEQYF; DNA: TGCAGTGCTTACCTAGGGGGCGGGTACGAGCAGTACTTC
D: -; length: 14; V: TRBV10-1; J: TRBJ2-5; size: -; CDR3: CASSEPGLGETQYF; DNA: TGCGCCAGCAGTGAGCCAGGGTTGGGAGAGACCCAGTACTTC
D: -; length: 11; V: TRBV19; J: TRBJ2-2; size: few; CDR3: CASSSTGELFF; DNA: TGTGCCAGTAGCAGCACCGGGGAGCTGTTTTTT
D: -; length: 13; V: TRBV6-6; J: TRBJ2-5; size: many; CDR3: CASSYTGSETQYF; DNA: TGTGCCAGCAGTTACACAGGGTCGGAGACCCAGTACTTC
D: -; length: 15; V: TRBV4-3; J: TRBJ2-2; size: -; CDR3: CASSPPGRHTGELFF; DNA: TGCGCCAGCAGCCCACCGGGACGGCACACCGGGGAGCTGTTTTTT
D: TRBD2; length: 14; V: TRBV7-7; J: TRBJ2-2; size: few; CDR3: CASSPAGVAGELFF; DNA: TGTGCCAGCAGCCCAGCGGGGGTAGCCGGGGAGCTGTTTTTT
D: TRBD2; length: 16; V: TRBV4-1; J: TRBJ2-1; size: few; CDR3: CASSQDPSGGAREQFF; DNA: TGCGCCAGCAGCCAAGATCCCAGCGGGGGGGCACGCGAGCAGTTCTTC
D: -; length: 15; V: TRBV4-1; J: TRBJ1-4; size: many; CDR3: CASSQEVATNEKLFF; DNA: TGCGCCAGCAGCCAAGAAGTTGCAACTAATGAAAAACTGTTTTTT
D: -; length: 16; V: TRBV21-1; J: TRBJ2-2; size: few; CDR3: CASSVTGGFNTGELFF; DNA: TGTGCCAGCAGCGTGACAGGGGGGTTTAACACCGGGGAGCTGTTTTTT
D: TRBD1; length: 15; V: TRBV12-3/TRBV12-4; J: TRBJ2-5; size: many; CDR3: CASSSWDRGLQTQYF; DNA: TGTGCCAGCAGTAGCTGGGACAGGGGGCTTCAGACCCAGTACTTC
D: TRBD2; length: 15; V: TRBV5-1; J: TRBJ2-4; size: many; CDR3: CASTMTSGAKNIQYF; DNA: TGCGCCAGCACCATGACTAGCGGGGCGAAGAACATTCAGTACTTC
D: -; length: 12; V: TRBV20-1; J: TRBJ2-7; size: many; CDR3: CSASLDSYEQYF; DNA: TGCAGTGCTAGCCTAGATTCCTACGAGCAGTACTTC
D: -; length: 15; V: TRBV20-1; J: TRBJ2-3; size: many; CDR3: CSARAVGVLRDTQYF; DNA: TGCAGTGCTAGAGCCGTGGGGGTCCTACGAGATACGCAGTATTTT
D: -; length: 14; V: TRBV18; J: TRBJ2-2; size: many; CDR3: CASSPPPEAGELFF; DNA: TGTGCCAGCTCACCACCTCCAGAGGCCGGGGAGCTGTTTTTT
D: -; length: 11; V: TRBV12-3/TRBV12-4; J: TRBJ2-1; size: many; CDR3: CASTGENEQFF; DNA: TGTGCCAGCACCGGAGAAAATGAGCAGTTCTTC
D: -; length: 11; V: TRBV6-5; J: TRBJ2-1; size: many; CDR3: CASRRVYEQFF; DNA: TGTGCCAGCAGGCGGGTTTATGAGCAGTTCTTC
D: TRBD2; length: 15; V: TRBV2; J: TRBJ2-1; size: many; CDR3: CASRAASGGAVEQFF; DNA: TGTGCCAGCAGAGCTGCTAGCGGGGGGGCTGTTGAGCAGTTCTTC
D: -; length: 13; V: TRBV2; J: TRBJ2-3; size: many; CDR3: CASSVFVSDTQYF; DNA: TGTGCCAGCAGTGTGTTCGTTTCAGATACGCAGTATTTT
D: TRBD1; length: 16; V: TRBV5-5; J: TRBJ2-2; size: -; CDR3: CASRPDRGHRTGELFF; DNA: TGTGCCAGCAGACCGGACAGGGGGCATCGCACCGGGGAGCTGTTTTTT
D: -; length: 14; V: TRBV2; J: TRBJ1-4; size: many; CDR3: CASSLQGVWEKLFF; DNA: TGTGCCAGCAGTTTACAGGGCGTTTGGGAAAAACTGTTTTTT
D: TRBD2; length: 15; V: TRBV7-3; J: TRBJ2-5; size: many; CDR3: CASSQGLAGVETQYF; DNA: TGTGCCAGCAGCCAAGGACTAGCGGGGGTAGAGACCCAGTACTTC
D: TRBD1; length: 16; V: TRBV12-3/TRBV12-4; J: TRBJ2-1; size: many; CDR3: CASSSTGGWVRNEQFF; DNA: TGTGCCAGCAGCTCGACAGGGGGTTGGGTACGCAATGAGCAGTTCTTC
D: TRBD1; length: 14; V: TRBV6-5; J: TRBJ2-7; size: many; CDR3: CASTRGQGYHEQYF; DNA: TGTGCCAGCACCCGAGGACAGGGATACCACGAGCAGTACTTC
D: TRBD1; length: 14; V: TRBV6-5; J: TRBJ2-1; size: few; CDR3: CASRTGGFYNEQFF; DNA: TGTGCCAGCAGGACAGGGGGCTTCTACAATGAGCAGTTCTTC
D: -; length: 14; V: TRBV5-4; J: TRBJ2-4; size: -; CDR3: CASSHLAQGNIQYF; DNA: TGTGCCAGCAGTCATTTAGCTCAGGGAAACATTCAGTACTTC
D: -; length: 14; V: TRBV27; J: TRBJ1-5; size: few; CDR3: CASSPRKNDQPQHF; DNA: TGTGCCAGCAGTCCTCGGAAAAATGATCAGCCCCAGCATTTT
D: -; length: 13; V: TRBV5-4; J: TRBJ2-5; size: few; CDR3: CASRNRSSETQYF; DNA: TGTGCCAGCAGGAACAGGAGCTCTGAGACCCAGTACTTC
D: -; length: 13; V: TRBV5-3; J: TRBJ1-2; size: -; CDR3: CAISPGLLYGYTF; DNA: TGTGCCATCAGCCCGGGGCTCCTCTATGGCTACACCTTC
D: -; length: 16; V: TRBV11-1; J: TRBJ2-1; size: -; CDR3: CASSWKSRGAHNEQFF; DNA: TGTGCCAGCAGCTGGAAATCTAGGGGGGCCCACAATGAGCAGTTCTTC
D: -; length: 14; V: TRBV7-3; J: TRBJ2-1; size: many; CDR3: CASSLGPSYNEQFF; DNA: TGTGCCAGCAGCTTAGGACCATCCTACAATGAGCAGTTCTTC